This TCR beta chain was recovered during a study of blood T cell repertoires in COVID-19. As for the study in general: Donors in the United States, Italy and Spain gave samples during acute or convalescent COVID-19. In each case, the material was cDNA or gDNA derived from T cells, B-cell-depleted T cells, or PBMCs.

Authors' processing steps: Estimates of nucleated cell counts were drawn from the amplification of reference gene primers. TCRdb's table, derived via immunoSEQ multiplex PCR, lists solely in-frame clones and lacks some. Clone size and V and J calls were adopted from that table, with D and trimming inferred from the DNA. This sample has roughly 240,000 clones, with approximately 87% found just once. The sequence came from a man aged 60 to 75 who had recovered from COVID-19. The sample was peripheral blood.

The CDR3 DNA reads as TGTGCCAGCTCACTAGCGGGAGTAGGAGAGACCCAGTACTTC. Encoded protein: CASSLAGVGETQYF. The genes are TRBV18 and TRBJ2-5; 9 bases align to TRBD2. This CDR3 has 14 amino acids. Trimming at V came to 4 bases and at J to 4 bases, leaving 4 bases not matched to a gene. Germline CDR1 is KGHSH and CDR2 is LQKENI.